The TCR beta chain described here comes from a study of Graves' ophthalmopathy and Graves' hyperthyroidism. Certain patients, namely those with other autoimmune diseases, uncontrolled infections, pregnancy or lactation, were excluded. This clonotype showed up many times. Beta-chain TCR CDR3 regions were amplified from RNA transcripts. First-round RT-PCR employed HTBI primers, with a second-round multiplex PCR after it. TCRdb recomputed calls from the multiplex PCR reads with MiXCR, one row per CDR3 protein. Of around 1.1 million distinct CDR3 sequences in the sample, about two fifths were seen once. Germline V gene data show CDR1 as SEHNR and CDR2 as FQNEAQ (reference sequence). V shed 5 bases and J shed 10 bases, with 20 bases lying between them. The CDR3 extends over 14 amino acids.

The source of this sequence is an adult man with Graves' hyperthyroidism. The chain carries TRBV7-9 and TRBJ2-5, with D maybe TRBD2 (5 bases). Sequencing used peripheral blood or thyroid tissue (not recorded which). The CDR3 DNA is TGTGCCAGCAGCCAGAGCGGTGGTCTTGGTTACCAGTACTTC. Translating it yields CASSQSGGLGYQYF.